Reported below is one TCR beta chain. Trimming shortened V by 1 base and J by 6 bases, and 10 bases separated the two germline ends. The CDR3 sequence is 13 residues long. In germline, CDR1 is SEHNR, CDR2 FQNEAQ (reference sequence). This entry comes from a study of blood T cell repertoires in COVID-19. The overall study: Whether acute or convalescent, the COVID-19 samples came from the United States, Italy and Spain. Sources were T cells, B-cell-depleted T cells, or PBMCs; the material itself was cDNA or gDNA.

Original processing methods: The assay estimated nucleated cells by amplifying reference gene primers. Here immunoSEQ multiplex PCR was the method, and the copy in TCRdb shows in-frame clones only, minus some. The V and J calls and clone size are taken from that table; D and trimming were inferred from the DNA. Here the sample spans tens of thousands of clones, 90% being singletons. Sequencing was performed on peripheral blood. V gene TRBV7-9 combines with J gene TRBJ2-7; D is unresolved. The TCR sequence derives from a human donor in a cohort sampled during active COVID-19. The CDR3 is CASSLGSFSEQYF. Written as DNA, the CDR3 is TGTGCCAGCAGCTTAGGCAGTTTCTCCGAGCAGTACTTC.